These T cell receptor beta chains were read from a single sample in a study of technical replicates of blood from several donors. Repertoires were generated with immunoSEQ multiplex PCR, while TCRdb's copy carries only in-frame clones and drops some. The data hold tens of thousands of clones, with more than 75% observed a single time. Specimen: PBMCs. The receptors come from a human donor in good health. Some clones in this sample may be carry-over from other donors' samples. The CDR3 runs from the conserved cysteine through the conserved F or W. The order of the fields is D gene, V gene, clone size, J gene, CDR3 DNA, CDR3 protein. A D gene is named only where the DNA matches it firmly. Part of the rows lack a size; the others show once, few, many or a class for expanded clones.

D gene: TRBD2; V gene: TRBV2; clone size: -; J gene: TRBJ2-3; CDR3 DNA: TGTGCCAGCATCCCTAGCGGGGCCCGAAGGGATACGCAGTATTTT; CDR3 protein: CASIPSGARRDTQYF
D gene: -; V gene: TRBV4-2; clone size: few; J gene: TRBJ2-1; CDR3 DNA: TGTGCCAGCAGCCAAGGGCTTGGGCCAAGCACCTCCTACAATGAGCAGTTCTTC; CDR3 protein: CASSQGLGPSTSYNEQFF
D gene: TRBD1; V gene: TRBV19; clone size: -; J gene: TRBJ1-5; CDR3 DNA: TGTGCCAGTAGCTCGCCCTGGGACAGGGGACAGCCCCAGCATTTT; CDR3 protein: CASSSPWDRGQPQHF
D gene: TRBD1; V gene: TRBV7-8; clone size: -; J gene: TRBJ1-5; CDR3 DNA: TGTGCCAGCAGCGGACAGGCAGGTCAGCCCCAGCATTTT; CDR3 protein: CASSGQAGQPQHF
D gene: -; V gene: TRBV7-9; clone size: -; J gene: TRBJ1-1; CDR3 DNA: TGTGCCAGCAGCTTAAGGGGCCGGACGACTAACACTGAAGCTTTCTTT; CDR3 protein: CASSLRGRTTNTEAFF
D gene: TRBD1; V gene: TRBV7-3; clone size: -; J gene: TRBJ1-6; CDR3 DNA: TGTGCCAGCAGCCAGCAGGGACAGGGACATTCACCCCTCCACTTT; CDR3 protein: CASSQQGQGHSPLHF
D gene: -; V gene: TRBV7-6; clone size: -; J gene: TRBJ1-2; CDR3 DNA: TGTGCCAGCAGCTTAGGGTCCGGACAGAACTATGGCTACACCTTC; CDR3 protein: CASSLGSGQNYGYTF
D gene: -; V gene: TRBV9; clone size: -; J gene: TRBJ1-1; CDR3 DNA: TGTGCCAGCAGCTTCGGGATGTCAACTGAAGCTTTCTTT; CDR3 protein: CASSFGMSTEAFF
D gene: -; V gene: TRBV4-3; clone size: -; J gene: TRBJ1-6; CDR3 DNA: TGCGCCAGCAGCCAAGACCGCAGGGAGGGCATCTATAATTCACCCCTCCACTTT; CDR3 protein: CASSQDRREGIYNSPLHF
D gene: TRBD2; V gene: TRBV29-1; clone size: -; J gene: TRBJ2-2; CDR3 DNA: TGCAGCGTTGTAGCGGGATCCACGAACACCGGGGAGCTGTTTTTT; CDR3 protein: CSVVAGSTNTGELFF
D gene: -; V gene: TRBV21-1; clone size: -; J gene: TRBJ1-5; CDR3 DNA: TGTGCCAGCAGAGCGAGGAGGGTACGTCAGCCCCAGCATTTT; CDR3 protein: CASRARRVRQPQHF
D gene: TRBD2; V gene: TRBV6-1; clone size: -; J gene: TRBJ2-2; CDR3 DNA: TGTGCCAGCAGTGAAAAGCGGGGGGCCGGGGAGCTGTTTTTT; CDR3 protein: CASSEKRGAGELFF
D gene: -; V gene: TRBV4-3; clone size: -; J gene: TRBJ2-3; CDR3 DNA: TGCGCCAGCAGCCGTAGTAGCGGAGCTTGGGATACGCAGTATTTT; CDR3 protein: CASSRSSGAWDTQYF
D gene: -; V gene: TRBV6-5; clone size: few; J gene: TRBJ1-5; CDR3 DNA: TGTGCCAGCAGCTTGACAGTTAGCAATCAGCCCCAGCATTTT; CDR3 protein: CASSLTVSNQPQHF
D gene: TRBD2; V gene: TRBV7-6; clone size: few; J gene: TRBJ2-2; CDR3 DNA: TGTGCCAGCAGCTTAGATACACTAGCGATTAAAACCGGGGAGCTGTTTTTT; CDR3 protein: CASSLDTLAIKTGELFF
D gene: -; V gene: TRBV5-1; clone size: -; J gene: TRBJ2-2; CDR3 DNA: TGCGCCAGCAGCCCTAATAGCGGAAACACCGGGGAGCTGTTTTTT; CDR3 protein: CASSPNSGNTGELFF
D gene: TRBD2; V gene: TRBV6-6; clone size: -; J gene: TRBJ2-1; CDR3 DNA: TGTGCCAGCATTACTAGCGGGAGTAATGAGCAGTTCTTC; CDR3 protein: CASITSGSNEQFF
D gene: -; V gene: TRBV9; clone size: -; J gene: TRBJ2-1; CDR3 DNA: TGTGCCAGCAGCGCTTCGACTAGTAACAACAATGAGCAGTTCTTC; CDR3 protein: CASSASTSNNNEQFF
D gene: -; V gene: TRBV5-8; clone size: -; J gene: TRBJ1-2; CDR3 DNA: TGTGCCAGCAGCTTACCGACGGGGGGGGCGGATGGCTACACCTTC; CDR3 protein: CASSLPTGGADGYTF
D gene: -; V gene: TRBV4-1; clone size: -; J gene: TRBJ2-5; CDR3 DNA: TGCGCCAGCAGCCTAACCGGGGGGCCCAGGGAGACCCAGTACTTC; CDR3 protein: CASSLTGGPRETQYF
D gene: TRBD2; V gene: TRBV27; clone size: -; J gene: TRBJ2-4; CDR3 DNA: TGTGCCAGCAGCCCTAGACTAGCGGGAGGGCCCTCAGCCAAAAACATTCAGTACTTC; CDR3 protein: CASSPRLAGGPSAKNIQYF
D gene: TRBD1; V gene: TRBV11-2; clone size: -; J gene: TRBJ2-2; CDR3 DNA: TGTGCCAGCAGCCCAACAGGGGGCACCGGGGAGCTGTTTTTT; CDR3 protein: CASSPTGGTGELFF
D gene: -; V gene: TRBV7-2; clone size: -; J gene: TRBJ2-3; CDR3 DNA: TGTGCCAGCAGCTTAGAGGCGGGCAGCACAGATACGCAGTATTTT; CDR3 protein: CASSLEAGSTDTQYF
D gene: TRBD1; V gene: TRBV19; clone size: -; J gene: TRBJ2-5; CDR3 DNA: TGTGCCAGTAAGACAGGGCTAGGGCAAGAGACCCAGTACTTC; CDR3 protein: CASKTGLGQETQYF
D gene: TRBD2; V gene: TRBV6-1; clone size: -; J gene: TRBJ2-1; CDR3 DNA: TGTGCCAGCAGTGGGGGAGGGCTTGGTGAGCAGTTCTTC; CDR3 protein: CASSGGGLGEQFF
D gene: -; V gene: TRBV7-9; clone size: -; J gene: TRBJ2-7; CDR3 DNA: TGTGCCAGCAGCTCCCGACAGGACCCCTACGAGCAGTACTTC; CDR3 protein: CASSSRQDPYEQYF
D gene: -; V gene: TRBV6-1; clone size: -; J gene: TRBJ1-2; CDR3 DNA: TGTGCCAGCAGCCTCACTGCCAACTATGGCTACACCTTC; CDR3 protein: CASSLTANYGYTF
D gene: -; V gene: TRBV4-1; clone size: -; J gene: TRBJ2-7; CDR3 DNA: TGCGCCAGCAGTCAAACGGGCTACGAGCAGTACTTC; CDR3 protein: CASSQTGYEQYF
D gene: TRBD2; V gene: TRBV11-2; clone size: -; J gene: TRBJ2-1; CDR3 DNA: TGTGCCAGCAGCCGAGGGGCGGGGGGATTATACAATGAGCAGTTCTTC; CDR3 protein: CASSRGAGGLYNEQFF
D gene: -; V gene: TRBV7-2; clone size: once; J gene: TRBJ2-7; CDR3 DNA: TGTGCCAGCAGCTTTCCGGGAAGGCGCGAGCAGTACTTC; CDR3 protein: CASSFPGRREQYF
D gene: -; V gene: TRBV5-1; clone size: -; J gene: TRBJ2-3; CDR3 DNA: TGCGCCAGCAGCTTGGACGGTTTCAGCACAGATACGCAGTATTTT; CDR3 protein: CASSLDGFSTDTQYF
D gene: -; V gene: TRBV5-1; clone size: -; J gene: TRBJ2-1; CDR3 DNA: TGCGCCAGCAGCTTGGGGGACACCTACAATGAGCAGTTCTTC; CDR3 protein: CASSLGDTYNEQFF
D gene: TRBD1; V gene: TRBV5-1; clone size: large; J gene: TRBJ2-5; CDR3 DNA: TGCGCCAGCAGCGCGGACAGGGTAGAGACCCAGTACTTC; CDR3 protein: CASSADRVETQYF
D gene: TRBD1; V gene: TRBV19; clone size: -; J gene: TRBJ2-7; CDR3 DNA: TGTGCCAGTCGAGCCCGGGACAGCCTCTCCTACGAGCAGTACTTC; CDR3 protein: CASRARDSLSYEQYF
D gene: TRBD1; V gene: TRBV30; clone size: -; J gene: TRBJ2-7; CDR3 DNA: TGTGCCTGGGCGACAGGGCTCTACGAGCAGTACTTC; CDR3 protein: CAWATGLYEQYF
D gene: -; V gene: TRBV7-9; clone size: few; J gene: TRBJ1-1; CDR3 DNA: TGTGCCAGCAGCCCTGTCTCCAACACTGAAGCTTTCTTT; CDR3 protein: CASSPVSNTEAFF
D gene: -; V gene: TRBV27; clone size: -; J gene: TRBJ2-1; CDR3 DNA: TGTGCCAGCAGTTTCTCTATAGCGGACTACAATGAGCAGTTCTTC; CDR3 protein: CASSFSIADYNEQFF
D gene: -; V gene: TRBV7-8; clone size: -; J gene: TRBJ1-3; CDR3 DNA: TGTGCCAGCAGCCTACTCCACTCTGGAAACACCATATATTTT; CDR3 protein: CASSLLHSGNTIYF
D gene: TRBD1; V gene: TRBV11-2; clone size: -; J gene: TRBJ2-5; CDR3 DNA: TGTGCCAGCAGCTTACATTACAGGGGCCGAGAGACCCAGTACTTC; CDR3 protein: CASSLHYRGRETQYF
D gene: TRBD2; V gene: TRBV7-6; clone size: once; J gene: TRBJ2-1; CDR3 DNA: TGTGCCAGCAGCTTTACTAGCGGGGGGGCCAATGAGCAGTTCTTC; CDR3 protein: CASSFTSGGANEQFF
D gene: TRBD1; V gene: TRBV2; clone size: few; J gene: TRBJ1-1; CDR3 DNA: TGTGCCAGCAGTGAGGGCCTCAGGGGGTTCGGGAACACTGAAGCTTTCTTT; CDR3 protein: CASSEGLRGFGNTEAFF
D gene: -; V gene: TRBV7-7; clone size: -; J gene: TRBJ2-5; CDR3 DNA: TGTGCCAGCAGCTCCGTGGGGGGGCAGACCCAGTACTTC; CDR3 protein: CASSSVGGQTQYF
D gene: -; V gene: TRBV7-9; clone size: few; J gene: TRBJ1-1; CDR3 DNA: TGTGCCAGCAGCTTATGGCTGAACACTGAAGCTTTCTTT; CDR3 protein: CASSLWLNTEAFF
D gene: -; V gene: TRBV4-3; clone size: -; J gene: TRBJ2-6; CDR3 DNA: TGCGCCAGCAGCCAAGGGGAGGAAAATTCTGGGGCCAACGTCCTGACTTTC; CDR3 protein: CASSQGEENSGANVLTF
D gene: TRBD1; V gene: TRBV5-1; clone size: -; J gene: TRBJ1-1; CDR3 DNA: TGCGCCAGCAGCCTAGAACACAGGGGTCGCACTGAAGCTTTCTTT; CDR3 protein: CASSLEHRGRTEAFF
D gene: TRBD2; V gene: TRBV5-5; clone size: -; J gene: TRBJ2-3; CDR3 DNA: TGTGCCAGCAGCTTGGGGGTGGGACTAGCGGGAGCATCAGATACGCAGTATTTT; CDR3 protein: CASSLGVGLAGASDTQYF
D gene: TRBD1; V gene: TRBV11-3; clone size: -; J gene: TRBJ1-6; CDR3 DNA: TGTGCCAGCGGCCGGGACAGGGGGTCACCCCTCCACTTT; CDR3 protein: CASGRDRGSPLHF
D gene: -; V gene: TRBV11-2; clone size: -; J gene: TRBJ2-7; CDR3 DNA: TGTGCCAGCAGCTCCGGACTACTCTACGAGCAGTACTTC; CDR3 protein: CASSSGLLYEQYF
D gene: -; V gene: TRBV19; clone size: -; J gene: TRBJ2-7; CDR3 DNA: TGTGCCAGTAGTCCCTACCTAGCGACGCACTACGAGCAGTACTTC; CDR3 protein: CASSPYLATHYEQYF
D gene: TRBD1; V gene: TRBV4-1; clone size: -; J gene: TRBJ2-3; CDR3 DNA: TGCGCCAGCAGCCCCGTGACAGGGAAGGGCGCAGATACGCAGTATTTT; CDR3 protein: CASSPVTGKGADTQYF
D gene: -; V gene: TRBV7-2; clone size: -; J gene: TRBJ1-2; CDR3 DNA: TGTGCCAGCAGCGCCCGAACGACAGGAGCTAACTATGGCTACACCTTC; CDR3 protein: CASSARTTGANYGYTF
D gene: -; V gene: TRBV6-6; clone size: -; J gene: TRBJ2-7; CDR3 DNA: TGTGCCAGCAGTTACCTACAGGGCTACGAGCAGTACTTC; CDR3 protein: CASSYLQGYEQYF
D gene: -; V gene: TRBV7-9; clone size: -; J gene: TRBJ1-1; CDR3 DNA: TGTGCCAGCAGCCTTTCCGGGAACTTTGGGACTGAAGCTTTCTTT; CDR3 protein: CASSLSGNFGTEAFF
D gene: TRBD2; V gene: TRBV6-1; clone size: -; J gene: TRBJ2-5; CDR3 DNA: TGTGCCAGCAGTGAAATCTGGCTAGCGGGACAAGAGACCCAGTACTTC; CDR3 protein: CASSEIWLAGQETQYF
D gene: -; V gene: TRBV7-3; clone size: -; J gene: TRBJ2-2; CDR3 DNA: TGTGCCAGCAGCTTAATTGCCTCTAGCTACGGGGAGCTGTTTTTT; CDR3 protein: CASSLIASSYGELFF
D gene: TRBD1; V gene: TRBV4-3; clone size: -; J gene: TRBJ1-2; CDR3 DNA: TGCGCCAGCAGCCGGGGACAGGGGGCCAGCTATGGCTACACCTTC; CDR3 protein: CASSRGQGASYGYTF
D gene: -; V gene: TRBV7-8; clone size: once; J gene: TRBJ2-3; CDR3 DNA: TGTGCCAGCAGCTTAAGATGGCTAGCCGATACGCAGTATTTT; CDR3 protein: CASSLRWLADTQYF